A single sample gave rise to the 16 T cell receptor beta chains below, sequenced in a study of blood T cell repertoires in COVID-19. Sequencing was performed with immunoSEQ multiplex PCR; in TCRdb, only in-frame clones are kept and a portion is missing. This table holds 65,000 to 95,000 clones, around 91% found once. Sequenced: peripheral blood. The receptors come from a man between 65 and 85 years old with active or convalescent COVID-19.

This clone was picked up one time. V usage is TRBV29-1 and J usage is TRBJ1-2; no reliable D call. Deletions cut 4 bases from V and 0 bases from J, with 9 bases between. The CDR3 is 13 amino acids. Germline V lookup: CDR1 SQVTM, CDR2 ANQGSEA. The CDR3 sequence is CSVAPLTNYGYTF. In nucleotides, the CDR3 is TGCAGCGTTGCTCCTCTTACTAACTATGGCTACACCTTC.

This chain links TRBV27 with TRBJ1-1; 9 bases align to TRBD1. Looked up from germline, CDR1 is MNHEY and CDR2 is SMNVEV (reference sequence). This CDR3 is 14 amino acids long. V was pared by 5 bases and J by 6 bases, with 7 bases of the junction left unmatched. CDR3 amino acids: CASSPWTGEAEAFF. CDR3 bases: TGTGCCAGCAGTCCATGGACAGGGGAGGCTGAAGCTTTCTTT.

V usage is TRBV6-5 and J usage is TRBJ2-3, with a weak D call TRBD1 (6 bases). The CDR3 runs to 13 residues. CDR1 is MNHEY, CDR2 SVGAGI, per germline. With 7 bases removed from V and 2 bases from J, the gap between germline ends came to 10 bases. CDR3 sequence (DNA): TGTGCCAGCATTCGGGACACCACAGATACGCAGTATTTT. This gives the protein CASIRDTTDTQYF.

The chain links TRBV5-1 to TRBJ2-3; 8 positions match TRBD1. The CDR3 is made up of 14 amino acids. The germline V gene has CDR1 SGHRS and CDR2 YFSETQ. V was clipped by 6 bases and J by 2 bases; unmatched bases: 5. The DNA of the CDR3 is TGCGCCAGCAACCCGGGACAGGTCACAGATACGCAGTATTTT. It yields the protein CASNPGQVTDTQYF.

Only one count was recorded for this clone. The chain couples TRBV5-8 to TRBJ2-5, with 8 bases fitting TRBD2. The CDR3 is 15 residues long. Per the germline V gene, CDR1 is SGHTS and CDR2 is YDEGEE. With V trimmed by 4 bases and J by 5 bases, 10 bases remained unmatched. The CDR3 DNA reads as TGTGCCAGCAGCCCCCCCGCGGGGGGCAAGGAGACCCAGTACTTC. This sequence encodes CASSPPAGGKETQYF.

The J gene is TRBJ1-2, the V gene TRBV7-2, with D perhaps TRBD1 (6 bases). CDR1 and CDR2 (germline): SGHTA, FQGNSA. The CDR3 covers 16 residues. The V gene lost 2 bases and the J gene lost 8 bases, with 21 bases spanning the gap. For the CDR3, the DNA is TGTGCCAGCAGCTTATTGTGGGGGGGCGCCCCTGGAGGCTACACCTTC. Its translation: CASSLLWGGAPGGYTF.

This chain links TRBV2 with TRBJ1-4; TRBD1 matches 11 bases. J lost 3 bases, V lost 5 bases, and 11 bases had no gene match. The CDR3 extends over 18 amino acids. CDR1 and CDR2 from the germline V gene are SNHLY and FYNNEI. The CDR3 region is CASSFIRDRGIANEKLFF. In DNA, the CDR3 is TGTGCCAGCAGTTTTATCCGGGACAGGGGGATTGCTAATGAAAAACTGTTTTTT.

The rearrangement uses TRBV11-3 and TRBJ2-2, with 11 bases aligning to TRBD1. J gave up 6 bases and V 5 bases, and 5 bases lay outside the gene matches. The CDR3 loop spans 15 amino acids. Germline V CDR1 and CDR2: SGHNT, YENEEA. The CDR3 bases are TGTGCCAGCAGCAAAGGACAGGGGGCGTCCGGGGAGCTGTTTTTT. Its translation is CASSKGQGASGELFF.

The chain recombines TRBV5-4 with TRBJ2-2; 10 nucleotides align to TRBD1. Trimming at V came to 2 bases and at J to 1 base, leaving 5 bases not matched to a gene. Germline assignment: CDR1 SGHNT and CDR2 YYREEE (reference sequence). This CDR3 is 17 amino acids long. The CDR3 sequence is CASSFDRGLVNTGELFF. The CDR3 region has the DNA TGTGCCAGCAGCTTTGACAGGGGGCTCGTGAACACCGGGGAGCTGTTTTTT.

The rearrangement uses TRBV18 and TRBJ2-1; 7 bases fit TRBD2. The CDR3 totals 14 residues. Losses at the gene ends were 2 bases for V and 9 bases for J; bases not matched to a gene: 7. Germline lookup yields CDR1 KGHSH and CDR2 LQKENI. The CDR3 nucleotides are TGTGCCAGCTCACCAGGGACTACCGTCAGTGAGCAGTTCTTC. It yields the protein CASSPGTTVSEQFF.

This clone has just a few counts. The V call is TRBV2, the J call TRBJ1-5, with D unresolved. Trimming stripped 3 bases from V and 4 bases from J, with 7 bases between. There are 13 residues in the CDR3. Per the germline V gene, CDR1 is SNHLY and CDR2 is FYNNEI. The DNA of the CDR3 is TGTGCCAGCAGTGACGGCGGAAATCAGCCCCAGCATTTT. It codes for CASSDGGNQPQHF. Full variable domain (rest looked up from reference TRBV2 and TRBJ1-5): EPEVTQTPSHQVTQMGQEVILRCVPISNHLYFYWYRQILGQKVEFLVSFYNNEISEKSEIFDDQFSVERPDGSNFTLKIRSTKLEDSAMYFCASSDGGNQPQHFGDGTRLSIL.

This chain links TRBV6-6 with TRBJ1-2, with 7 bases that match TRBD1. J lost 8 bases, V lost 0 bases, and 6 bases had no gene match. Germline CDR1 and CDR2: MNHNY and SVGAGI (reference sequence). CDR3 size: 14 residues. The CDR3 sequence is CASSYSEGAGGYTF. CDR3 nucleotide sequence: TGTGCCAGCAGTTACTCGGAGGGGGCGGGCGGCTACACCTTC.

The rearrangement joins TRBV9 to TRBJ2-5; D unresolved. V lost 1 base, J lost 2 bases, and 6 bases lay in between. The length of the CDR3 is 13 residues. Germline values: CDR1 SGDLS, CDR2 YYNGEE. CDR3 DNA: TGTGCCAGCAGCGTAACTTATCAAGAGACCCAGTACTTC. Its translation: CASSVTYQETQYF.

This chain uses TRBV4-1 with TRBJ1-2, with D perhaps matching TRBD1 (6 bases). This CDR3 has 15 residues. V was clipped by 7 bases and J by 2 bases, with 17 bases between them. Per germline, CDR1 MGHRA and CDR2 YSYEKL. The CDR3 region is CASKPGGAKNYGYTF. The CDR3 DNA sequence: TGCGCCAGCAAACCTGGGGGGGCCAAAAACTATGGCTACACCTTC.

This clone was found once. V and J are TRBV18 and TRBJ2-2; a weak D match, TRBD2 (6 bases). Trimming stripped 4 bases from V and 3 bases from J, with 15 bases between. The CDR3 length is 16 residues. The germline V gene encodes CDR1 KGHSH and CDR2 LQKENI. The CDR3 DNA reads as TGTGCCAGCTCACTATCCGGGACTTCCTACACCGGGGAGCTGTTTTTT. It translates to CASSLSGTSYTGELFF.

In this sample, this clone turned up once. V is TRBV12-3 or TRBV12-4 and J is TRBJ1-1, with D possibly being TRBD1 (6 bases). The CDR3 covers 13 residues. Trimming removed 3 bases from V and 7 bases from J, with 12 bases in between. The DNA for the CDR3 is TGTGCCAGCAGTTTTCACAGGGAGGGTGAAGCTTTCTTT. Translated, it gives CASSFHREGEAFF.